The next 9 T cell receptor beta chains were all read from a single sample in a study of blood T cells in healthy people across ages. Together with a sample-barcoded 5' primer, a J-beta primer mix was included in a second PCR lasting roughly 6 to 12 cycles. Each CDR3 protein gets one entry after TCRdb re-called the 5' RACE reads with MiXCR. The table has approximately 800,000 distinct CDR3 sequences, around 25% seen once; the top ten hold more than 3%. This sample was also put to use in a study of T cells of mothers and their children.

Material for sequencing was blood. These receptors were obtained from a boy younger than 18 in good health.

The V and J genes are TRBV5-1 and TRBJ2-1; 9 bases are a match to TRBD2. Germline V gene lookup returns CDR1 SGHRS and CDR2 YFSETQ. Germline trimming cut 4 bases from V and 6 bases from J; bases unmatched to any gene: 8. The CDR3 sequence is 15 residues long. For the CDR3, the DNA is TGCGCCAGCAGCAGTTTCCTAGCGGGGAGCAATGAGCAGTTCTTC. This codes for CASSSFLAGSNEQFF.

The V and J genes are TRBV21-1 and TRBJ1-1. TRBV21-1 is a listed pseudogene. CDR3 length: 17 residues. CDR3 sequence: CASKSPPIGEQNTEAFF. CDR3 DNA: TGTGCCAGCAAATCCCCCCCCATAGGGGAGCAAAACACTGAAGCTTTCTTT.

CDR3 in DNA: TGTGCCAGCAGCCAAGAAAACAGGGTTCACACTGAAGCTTTCTTT. Protein: CASSQENRVHTEAFF. This chain connects TRBV14 to TRBJ1-1; possible D gene TRBD1, 6 bases. The CDR3 consists of 15 residues. Germline V gene data show CDR1 as SGHDN and CDR2 as FVKESK. V was cut by 0 bases and J by 3 bases, with 11 bases left in between.

V is TRBV7-2 and J is TRBJ2-5; 7 nucleotides match TRBD2. The length of the CDR3 is 13 residues. Germline V lookup: CDR1 SGHTA, CDR2 FQGNSA. Trimming took 4 bases from V and 2 from J; bases not matched to a gene: 1. The CDR3 here is CASSWTSQETQYF. CDR3 nucleotides: TGTGCCAGCAGCTGGACTAGTCAAGAGACCCAGTACTTC.

This clonotype showed up just a few times. CDR3 bases: TGCAGCGTTGAGCGGGCAGCTGAGCAGTTCTTC. Translating gives CSVERAAEQFF. The rearrangement links TRBV29-1 to TRBJ2-7; TRBD2 is a possible D gene (5 bases). The J call may be wrong; the DNA end is better matched by TRBJ2-1. CDR3 size: 11 residues. Germline-derived CDR1 and CDR2 are SQVTM and ANQGSEA.

This clonotype was seen more than once but under ten times. As DNA, the CDR3 is TGTGCCAGCAGCCAAGATCAAGGAGGTGGAAACACCATATATTTT. This translates into CASSQDQGGGNTIYF. This chain links TRBV14 with TRBJ1-3, with D hard to call. V lost 0 bases and J lost 3, with 9 bases in between. In germline, CDR1 is SGHDN, CDR2 FVKESK. The CDR3 runs 15 residues.

The chain has TRBV27 and TRBJ2-4; possibly TRBD2 for D (6 bases). Germline CDR1 and CDR2: MNHEY and SMNVEV (reference sequence). This CDR3 region has 15 residues. Trimming cost V 5 bases and J 7 bases, with 18 bases left between them. The CDR3 here is CASSARGLMGNIQYF. The CDR3 region has the DNA TGTGCCAGCAGTGCCCGGGGACTGATGGGGAACATTCAGTACTTC.

The chain combines TRBV7-9 with TRBJ2-1; no firm D call. In germline, CDR1 is SEHNR, CDR2 FQNEAQ (reference sequence). Trimming removed 6 bases from V and 1 base from J, with 7 bases in between. CDR3 length equals 13 residues. As DNA, the CDR3 is TGTGCCAGCAGGGACGGTTCCTACAATGAGCAGTTCTTC. Translated: CASRDGSYNEQFF. The full variable domain, completed using reference TRBV7-9 and TRBJ2-1, is DTGVSQNPRHKITKRGQNVTFRCDPISEHNRLYWYRQTLGQGPEFLTYFQNEAQLEKSRLLSDRFSAERPKGSFSTLEIQRTEQGDSAMYLCASRDGSYNEQFFGPGTRLTVL.

The rearrangement uses TRBV2 and TRBJ1-6; D is perhaps TRBD1 (5 bases). V was shortened by 7 bases and J by 2 bases, with 9 bases between the two germline ends. The CDR3 totals 14 residues. CDR1 and CDR2 (germline): SNHLY, FYNNEI. CDR3 loop: CASNDRAYNSPLHF. CDR3 coding DNA: TGTGCCAGCAATGACAGAGCCTATAATTCACCCCTCCACTTT.